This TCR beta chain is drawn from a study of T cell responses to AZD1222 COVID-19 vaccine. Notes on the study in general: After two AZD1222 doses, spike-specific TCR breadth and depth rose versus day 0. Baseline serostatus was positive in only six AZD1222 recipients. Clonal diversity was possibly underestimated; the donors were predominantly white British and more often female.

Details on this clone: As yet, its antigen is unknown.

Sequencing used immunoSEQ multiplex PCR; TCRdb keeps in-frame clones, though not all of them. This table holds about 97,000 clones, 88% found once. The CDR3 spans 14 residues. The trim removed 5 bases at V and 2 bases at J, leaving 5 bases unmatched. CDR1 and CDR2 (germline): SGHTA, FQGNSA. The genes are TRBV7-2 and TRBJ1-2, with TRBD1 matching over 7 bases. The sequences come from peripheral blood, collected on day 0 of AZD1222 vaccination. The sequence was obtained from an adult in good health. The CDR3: CASSGRQGNYGYTF. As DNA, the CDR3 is TGTGCCAGCAGCGGGCGACAGGGAAACTATGGCTACACCTTC.